This T cell receptor beta chain comes out of a study of spatial heterogeneity in lung cancer. Noted time point: sample taken at primary tumor resection. The sequenced material consisted of unsorted whole RNA from tumor, nontumor lung or frozen PBMC. A total of some 70 untreated early-stage non-small cell lung cancer patients served as donors. In germline, CDR1 is MDHEN, CDR2 SYDVKM. The CDR3 contains 19 residues. With 2 bases clipped from V and 3 bases from J, the junction kept 13 bases outside the gene matches. TCRdb used MiXCR to reprocess the 5' RACE reads, holding one entry per CDR3 protein. The repertoire holds more than 20,000 distinct CDR3 sequences, with over 10% as singletons. This clonotype was observed at least ten times.

This sample comprised PBMCs, obtained at surgery. The receptor was derived from a female donor with early-stage non-small cell lung cancer. J is TRBJ2-7 and V is TRBV28; 13 bases are shared with TRBD2. The CDR3 reads CASSLEGLAGSPLNYEQYF. CDR3 in DNA: TGTGCCAGCAGTTTAGAGGGACTAGCGGGGAGCCCCTTAAACTACGAGCAGTACTTC.